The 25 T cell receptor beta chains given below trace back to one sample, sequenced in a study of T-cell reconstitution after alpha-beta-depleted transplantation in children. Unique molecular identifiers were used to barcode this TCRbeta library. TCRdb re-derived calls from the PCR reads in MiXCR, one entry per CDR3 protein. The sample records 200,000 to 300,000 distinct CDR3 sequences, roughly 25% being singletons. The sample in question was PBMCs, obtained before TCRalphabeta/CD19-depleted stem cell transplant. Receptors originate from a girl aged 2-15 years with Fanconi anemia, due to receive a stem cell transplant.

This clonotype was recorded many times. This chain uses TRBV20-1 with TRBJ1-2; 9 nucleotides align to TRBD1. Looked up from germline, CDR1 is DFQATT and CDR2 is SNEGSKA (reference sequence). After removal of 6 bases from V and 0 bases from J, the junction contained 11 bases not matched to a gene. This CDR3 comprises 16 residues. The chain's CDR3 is CSAPKGQGSPNYGYTF. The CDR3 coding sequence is TGCAGTGCCCCAAAGGGACAGGGTTCGCCTAACTATGGCTACACCTTC.

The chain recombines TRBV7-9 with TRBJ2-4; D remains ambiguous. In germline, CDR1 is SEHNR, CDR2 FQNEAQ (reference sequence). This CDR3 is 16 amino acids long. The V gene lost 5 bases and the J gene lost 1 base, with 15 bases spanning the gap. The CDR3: CASSQTSGAAKNIQYF. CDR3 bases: TGTGCCAGCAGCCAAACCTCCGGAGCGGCCAAAAACATTCAGTACTTC. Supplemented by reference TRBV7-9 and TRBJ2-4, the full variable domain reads DTGVSQNPRHKITKRGQNVTFRCDPISEHNRLYWYRQTLGQGPEFLTYFQNEAQLEKSRLLSDRFSAERPKGSFSTLEIQRTEQGDSAMYLCASSQTSGAAKNIQYFGAGTRLSVL.

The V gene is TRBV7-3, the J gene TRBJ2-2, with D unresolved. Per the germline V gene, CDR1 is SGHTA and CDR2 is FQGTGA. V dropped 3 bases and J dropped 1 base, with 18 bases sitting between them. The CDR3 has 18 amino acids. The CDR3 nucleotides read TGTGCCAGCAGCTTTTTCGCCGGGTCCTTCGGGAACACCGGGGAGCTGTTTTTT. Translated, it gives CASSFFAGSFGNTGELFF.

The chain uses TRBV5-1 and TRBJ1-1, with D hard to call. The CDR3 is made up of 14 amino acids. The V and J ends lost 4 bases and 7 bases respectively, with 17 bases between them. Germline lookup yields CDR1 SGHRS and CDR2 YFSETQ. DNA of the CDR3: TGCGCCAGCAGCGTTGAAAACCCTAACGGTGAAGCTTTCTTT. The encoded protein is CASSVENPNGEAFF. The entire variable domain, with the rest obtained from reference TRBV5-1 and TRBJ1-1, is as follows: KAGVTQTPRYLIKTRGQQVTLSCSPISGHRSVSWYQQTPGQGLQFLFEYFSETQRNKGNFPGRFSGRQFSNSRSEMNVSTLELGDSALYLCASSVENPNGEAFFGQGTRLTVV.

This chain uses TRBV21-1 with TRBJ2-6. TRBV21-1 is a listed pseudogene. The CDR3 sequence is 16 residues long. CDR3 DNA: TGTGCCAGCAATAGGTCGATCGGCTCTGGGGCCAACGTCCTGACTTTC. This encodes CASNRSIGSGANVLTF.

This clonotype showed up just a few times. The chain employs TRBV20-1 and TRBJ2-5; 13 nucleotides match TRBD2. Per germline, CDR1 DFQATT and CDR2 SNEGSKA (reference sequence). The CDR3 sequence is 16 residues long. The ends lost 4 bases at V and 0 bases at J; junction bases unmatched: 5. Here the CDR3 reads CSAIRTSGGYQETQYF. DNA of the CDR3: TGCAGTGCTATCAGGACTAGCGGGGGATACCAAGAGACCCAGTACTTC.

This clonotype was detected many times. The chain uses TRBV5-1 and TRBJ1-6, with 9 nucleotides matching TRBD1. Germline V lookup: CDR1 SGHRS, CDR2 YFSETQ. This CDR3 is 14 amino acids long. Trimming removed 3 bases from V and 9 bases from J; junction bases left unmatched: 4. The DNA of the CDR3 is TGCGCCAGCAGCTGGACAGGGGATCTTTCACCCCTCCACTTT. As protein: CASSWTGDLSPLHF.

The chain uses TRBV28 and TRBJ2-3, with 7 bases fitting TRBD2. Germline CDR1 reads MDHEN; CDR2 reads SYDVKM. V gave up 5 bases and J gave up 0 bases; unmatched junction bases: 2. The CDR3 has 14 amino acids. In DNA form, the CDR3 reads TGTGCCAGCAGTCGTAGCGGGAGCACAGATACGCAGTATTTT. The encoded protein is CASSRSGSTDTQYF.

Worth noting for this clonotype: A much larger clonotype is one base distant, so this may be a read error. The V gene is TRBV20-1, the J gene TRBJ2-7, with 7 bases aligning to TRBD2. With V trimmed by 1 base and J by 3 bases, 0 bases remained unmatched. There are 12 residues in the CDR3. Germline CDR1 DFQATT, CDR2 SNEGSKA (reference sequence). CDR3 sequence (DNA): TGCAGTGCTAGAGCGGGGGGCTACGAGCAGTACTTC. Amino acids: CSARAGGYEQYF.

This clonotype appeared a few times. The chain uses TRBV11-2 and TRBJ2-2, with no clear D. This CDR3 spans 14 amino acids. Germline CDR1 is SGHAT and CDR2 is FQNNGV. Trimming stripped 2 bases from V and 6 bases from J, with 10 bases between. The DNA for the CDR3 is TGTGCCAGCAGCTTAACGATAGCCCCCGGGGAGCTGTTTTTT. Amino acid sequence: CASSLTIAPGELFF.

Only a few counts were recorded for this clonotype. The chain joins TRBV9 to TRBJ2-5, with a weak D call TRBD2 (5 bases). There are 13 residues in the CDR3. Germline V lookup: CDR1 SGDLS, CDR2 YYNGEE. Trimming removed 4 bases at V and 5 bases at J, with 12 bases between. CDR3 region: CASSRSGMETQYF. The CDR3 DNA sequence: TGTGCCAGCAGCCGGTCGGGGATGGAGACCCAGTACTTC.

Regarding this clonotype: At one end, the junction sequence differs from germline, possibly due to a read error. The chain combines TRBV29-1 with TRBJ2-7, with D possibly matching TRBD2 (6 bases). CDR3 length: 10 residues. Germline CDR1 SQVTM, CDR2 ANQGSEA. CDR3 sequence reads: CSVLGEERYF. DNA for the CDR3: TGCAGCGTTCTGGGGGAGGAGCGGTACTTC.

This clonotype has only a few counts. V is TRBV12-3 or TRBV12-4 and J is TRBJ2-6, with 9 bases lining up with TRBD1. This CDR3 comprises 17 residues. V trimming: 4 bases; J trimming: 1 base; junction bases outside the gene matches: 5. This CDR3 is CASSSGTGRSGANVLTF. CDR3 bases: TGTGCCAGCAGTTCCGGGACAGGGAGGTCTGGGGCCAACGTCCTGACTTTC.

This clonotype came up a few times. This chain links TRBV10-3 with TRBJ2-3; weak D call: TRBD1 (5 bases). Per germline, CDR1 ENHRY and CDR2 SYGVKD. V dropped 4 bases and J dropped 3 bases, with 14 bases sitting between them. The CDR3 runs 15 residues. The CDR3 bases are TGTGCCATCAGTGTCAGGGCGCTCGTGACAGATACGCAGTATTTT. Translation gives CAISVRALVTDTQYF.

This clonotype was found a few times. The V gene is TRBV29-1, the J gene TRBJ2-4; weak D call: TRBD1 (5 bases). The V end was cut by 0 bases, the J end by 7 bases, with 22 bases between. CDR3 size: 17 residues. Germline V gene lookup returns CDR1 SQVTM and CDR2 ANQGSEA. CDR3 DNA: TGCAGCGTTGAAGATCCTAAAGACAGTAGTGTGGGTAACATTCAGTACTTC. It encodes CSVEDPKDSSVGNIQYF.

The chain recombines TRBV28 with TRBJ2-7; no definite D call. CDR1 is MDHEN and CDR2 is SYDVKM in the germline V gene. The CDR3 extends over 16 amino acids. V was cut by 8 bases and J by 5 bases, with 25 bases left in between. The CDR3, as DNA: TGTGCCAGCCGTTCAGACACCGTCGTTCCTAGGGACGAGCAGTACTTC. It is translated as CASRSDTVVPRDEQYF.

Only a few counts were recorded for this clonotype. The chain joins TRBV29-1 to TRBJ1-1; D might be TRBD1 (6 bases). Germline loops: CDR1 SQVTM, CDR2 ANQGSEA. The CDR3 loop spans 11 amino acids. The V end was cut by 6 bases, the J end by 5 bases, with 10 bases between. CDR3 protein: CSVRQGTEAFF. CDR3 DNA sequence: TGCAGCGTGCGTCAGGGGACTGAAGCTTTCTTT.

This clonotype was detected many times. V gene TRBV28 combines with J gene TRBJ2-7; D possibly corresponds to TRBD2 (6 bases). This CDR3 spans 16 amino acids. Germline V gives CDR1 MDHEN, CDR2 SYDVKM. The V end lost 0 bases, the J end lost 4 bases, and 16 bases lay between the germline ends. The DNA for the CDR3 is TGTGCCAGCAGTTTATGGGTTGAGGGAGGATTATACGAGCAGTACTTC. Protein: CASSLWVEGGLYEQYF.

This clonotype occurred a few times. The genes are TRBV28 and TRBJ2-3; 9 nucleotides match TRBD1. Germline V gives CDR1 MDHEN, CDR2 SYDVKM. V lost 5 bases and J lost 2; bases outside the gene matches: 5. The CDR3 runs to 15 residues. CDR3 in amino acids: CASSLGQGYTDTQYF. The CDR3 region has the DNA TGTGCCAGCAGTCTTGGACAGGGGTACACAGATACGCAGTATTTT.

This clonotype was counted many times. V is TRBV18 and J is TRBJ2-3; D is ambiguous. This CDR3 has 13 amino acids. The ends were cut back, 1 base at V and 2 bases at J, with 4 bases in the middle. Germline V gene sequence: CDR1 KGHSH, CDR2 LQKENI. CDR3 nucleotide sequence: TGTGCCAGCTCACCACGGGTCACAGATACGCAGTATTTT. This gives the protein CASSPRVTDTQYF.

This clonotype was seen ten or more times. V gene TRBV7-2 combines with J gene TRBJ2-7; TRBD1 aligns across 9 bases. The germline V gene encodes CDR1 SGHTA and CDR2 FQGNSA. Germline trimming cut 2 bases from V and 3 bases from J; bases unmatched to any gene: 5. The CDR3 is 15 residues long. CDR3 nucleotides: TGTGCCAGCAGCTTAAGAATGACAGGGGGCTACGAGCAGTACTTC. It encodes CASSLRMTGGYEQYF.

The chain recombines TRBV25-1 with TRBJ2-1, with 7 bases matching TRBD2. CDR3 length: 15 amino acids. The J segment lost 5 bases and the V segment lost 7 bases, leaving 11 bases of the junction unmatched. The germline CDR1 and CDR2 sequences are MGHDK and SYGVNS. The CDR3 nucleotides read TGTGCCAGCATTCCTTGGGGAGGGACCCACAATGAGCAGTTCTTC. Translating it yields CASIPWGGTHNEQFF.

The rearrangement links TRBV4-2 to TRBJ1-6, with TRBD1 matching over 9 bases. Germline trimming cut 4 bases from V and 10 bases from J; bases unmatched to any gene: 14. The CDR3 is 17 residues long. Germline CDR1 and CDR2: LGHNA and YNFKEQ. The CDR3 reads CASSRAGTGLGGSPLHF. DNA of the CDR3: TGTGCCAGCAGCCGAGCCGGGACAGGGCTTGGAGGGTCACCCCTCCACTTT.

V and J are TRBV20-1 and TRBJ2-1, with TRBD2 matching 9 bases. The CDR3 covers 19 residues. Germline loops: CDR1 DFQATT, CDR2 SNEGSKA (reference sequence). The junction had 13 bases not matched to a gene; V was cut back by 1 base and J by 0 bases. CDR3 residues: CSARAGGRALPSSYNEQFF. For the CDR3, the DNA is TGCAGTGCTAGAGCAGGCGGGAGGGCCCTCCCGAGCTCCTACAATGAGCAGTTCTTC.

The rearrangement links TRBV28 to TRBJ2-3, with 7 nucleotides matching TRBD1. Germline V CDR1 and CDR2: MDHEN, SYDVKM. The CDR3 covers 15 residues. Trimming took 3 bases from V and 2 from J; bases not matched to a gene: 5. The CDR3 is CASSLTTGLTDTQYF. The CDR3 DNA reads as TGTGCCAGCAGTTTGACGACAGGGCTCACAGATACGCAGTATTTT.